The next 26 T cell receptor beta chains were all read from a single sample in a study of identical twins. MiXCR, run by TCRdb on the 5' RACE reads, gives a single entry per CDR3 protein. This sample has around 340,000 distinct CDR3 sequences, with roughly 10% found just once. The specimen was naive T cells sorted from blood. The receptors stem from a woman between 50 and 59 years old in good health.

The CDR3 reads CASSRDRDRNEQFF. The CDR3 bases are TGTGCCAGCAGCCGGGACAGGGATAGGAATGAGCAGTTCTTC. J is TRBJ2-1 and V is TRBV19; 9 nucleotides match TRBD1. From germline, CDR1 is LNHDA and CDR2 SQIVND (reference sequence). This CDR3 region has 14 residues. Trimming at V came to 9 bases and at J to 7 bases, leaving 10 bases not matched to a gene.

The chain carries TRBV20-1 and TRBJ1-2; possibly TRBD1 for D (5 bases). The V gene lost 3 bases and the J gene lost 2 bases, with 10 bases spanning the gap. Germline V CDR1 and CDR2: DFQATT, SNEGSKA (reference sequence). The CDR3 has 13 amino acids. The CDR3 protein is CSARVGGNYGYTF. The DNA for the CDR3 is TGCAGTGCTAGGGTTGGGGGGAACTATGGCTACACCTTC.

The CDR3 sequence is CASSAGPAKTQYF. The DNA for the CDR3 is TGTGCCAGCAGTGCAGGGCCCGCGAAGACCCAGTACTTC. The rearrangement uses TRBV27 and TRBJ2-5, with D possibly being TRBD1 (5 bases). The CDR3 runs to 13 residues. Germline CDR1 reads MNHEY; CDR2 reads SMNVEV (reference sequence). V lost 5 bases to trimming and J lost 6 bases, with 13 bases between them.

This clonotype was found a few times. This chain connects TRBV24-1 to TRBJ1-1; D is unresolved. CDR3 size: 11 residues. V was clipped by 3 bases and J by 12 bases, with 10 bases between them. Germline CDR1 reads KGHDR; CDR2 reads SFDVKD. The CDR3: CATSDITGSFF. The CDR3 bases are TGTGCCACCAGTGATATTACGGGGTCTTTCTTT.

This clonotype was found a few times. The chain has TRBV12-3 or TRBV12-4 and TRBJ2-2, with no clear D. This CDR3 contains 13 residues. V shed 4 bases and J shed 5 bases, with 8 bases lying between them. CDR3 coding DNA: TGTGCCAGCAGTTATAGTTGGACCGGGGAGCTGTTTTTT. Encoded protein: CASSYSWTGELFF.

This clonotype has just a few counts. The rearrangement uses TRBV20-1 and TRBJ1-1; TRBD1 matches 7 bases. Losses at the gene ends were 4 bases for V and 11 bases for J; bases not matched to a gene: 10. The germline V gene encodes CDR1 DFQATT and CDR2 SNEGSKA (reference sequence). The CDR3 consists of 12 residues. The CDR3 bases are TGCAGTGCTACAAGACAGGGAGAAATGGCTTTCTTT. This gives the protein CSATRQGEMAFF.

The chain couples TRBV21-1 to TRBJ2-7; no DNA check was done on the table's D call, TRBD2. TRBV21-1 is classified as a pseudogene. This CDR3 comprises 15 residues. CDR3 DNA: TGTGCCAGCAGCATGCAGCTAGCGAGTCGGTACGAGCAGTACTTC. Translated: CASSMQLASRYEQYF.

This clonotype was observed a few times. V usage is TRBV7-9 and J usage is TRBJ2-3; the match to TRBD2 covers 9 bases. V lost 2 bases and J lost 3; bases outside the gene matches: 6. Germline V gene sequence: CDR1 SEHNR, CDR2 FQNEAQ (reference sequence). CDR3 length: 16 residues. Here the CDR3 reads CASSLTGTSLTDTQYF. The CDR3 nucleotides are TGTGCCAGCAGCTTAACCGGGACTAGCTTGACAGATACGCAGTATTTT.

The gene calls are TRBV5-1 and TRBJ2-5; weak D call: TRBD1 (6 bases). There are 15 residues in the CDR3. The V gene's germline CDR1 is SGHRS and CDR2 YFSETQ. Trimming pared 5 bases from V and 5 bases from J, leaving 19 bases between. CDR3 protein: CASRPWSGVGETQYF. The CDR3, as DNA: TGCGCCAGCAGACCCTGGTCAGGGGTGGGGGAGACCCAGTACTTC.

This clonotype was seen a handful of times. This rearrangement joins TRBV5-1 to TRBJ1-6; D unclear. The CDR3 loop spans 14 amino acids. Deletions cut 2 bases from V and 3 bases from J, with 6 bases between. Germline CDR1 and CDR2: SGHRS and YFSETQ. This CDR3 reads CASSFWDYNSPLHF. The CDR3 nucleotides read TGCGCCAGCAGCTTTTGGGACTATAATTCACCCCTCCACTTT.

This clonotype has a single count. The chain uses TRBV5-1 and TRBJ2-1, with 16 bases fitting TRBD2. This CDR3 region has 15 residues. Looked up from germline, CDR1 is SGHRS and CDR2 is YFSETQ. With 6 bases clipped from V and 9 bases from J, the junction kept 6 bases outside the gene matches. The CDR3, as DNA: TGCGCCAGCAACACTGGGACTAGCGGGAGGGGTGAGCAGTTCTTC. Translating it yields CASNTGTSGRGEQFF.

Many counts were recorded for this clonotype. V and J are TRBV7-2 and TRBJ2-1; 9 bases are shared with TRBD1. Per germline, CDR1 SGHTA and CDR2 FQGNSA. The CDR3 covers 14 residues. V shed 5 bases, J shed 8 bases, and the junction held 7 bases outside the gene matches. CDR3 residues: CASSPGQGGDEQFF. CDR3 in DNA: TGTGCCAGCAGCCCGGGACAGGGCGGCGATGAGCAGTTCTTC.

The rearrangement uses TRBV15 and TRBJ2-5, with D possibly being TRBD2 (6 bases). CDR3 length: 15 amino acids. The germline CDR1 and CDR2 sequences are LNHNV and YYDKDF (reference sequence). V was shortened by 7 bases and J by 4 bases, with 19 bases between the two germline ends. The chain's CDR3 is CATTPEDVGGETQYF. In DNA, the CDR3 is TGTGCCACCACCCCGGAGGATGTGGGAGGAGAGACCCAGTACTTC.

The chain links TRBV19 to TRBJ2-1, with D unresolved. CDR3 size: 11 residues. Between the trimmed V and J ends, which lost 4 bases and 8 bases, there was a span of 6 bases. Germline V lookup: CDR1 LNHDA, CDR2 SQIVND (reference sequence). The CDR3 region is CASSNSHEQFF. The DNA of the CDR3 is TGTGCCAGTAGTAATAGTCATGAGCAGTTCTTC.

The genes are TRBV29-1 and TRBJ2-1; the match to TRBD2 covers 7 bases. The germline gives CDR1 SQVTM, CDR2 ANQGSEA. Losses at the gene ends were 8 bases for V and 0 bases for J; bases not matched to a gene: 4. The CDR3 contains 13 residues. As DNA, the CDR3 is TGCAGCCCTAGCGGAGGCTCCTACAATGAGCAGTTCTTC. Translating gives CSPSGGSYNEQFF.

This clonotype was counted ten times or more. This chain joins TRBV10-3 and TRBJ2-1; 8 bases map to TRBD2. This CDR3 spans 13 amino acids. Per germline, CDR1 ENHRY and CDR2 SYGVKD. Unmatched junction bases numbered 7, after V lost 6 bases and J lost 9 bases. The CDR3 DNA sequence: TGTGCCATCAGCGGGAGGGGTATCGGTGAGCAGTTCTTC. As protein: CAISGRGIGEQFF.

This clonotype was counted a few times. The chain has TRBV10-2 and TRBJ2-7; 9 bases line up with TRBD2. Germline loops: CDR1 WSHSY, CDR2 SAAADI. V trimming: 2 bases; J trimming: 3 bases; junction bases outside the gene matches: 5. The CDR3 length is 15 residues. CDR3 in DNA: TGCGCCAGCAGTGAGGGGCGCGGGAGGGGCTACGAGCAGTACTTC. It specifies CASSEGRGRGYEQYF.

This clonotype was seen only a few times. This rearrangement joins TRBV4-2 to TRBJ1-5; tentatively, D is TRBD1 (6 bases). The CDR3 covers 17 residues. CDR1 LGHNA and CDR2 YNFKEQ come from the germline V gene. V was clipped by 2 bases and J by 0 bases, with 14 bases between them. As DNA, the CDR3 is TGTGCCAGCAGCCAATCTGGGACATATAATAGCAATCAGCCCCAGCATTTT. Protein product: CASSQSGTYNSNQPQHF.

This clonotype was counted a few times. The chain recombines TRBV11-2 with TRBJ2-7; TRBD1 matches at 9 bases. The germline V gene has CDR1 SGHAT and CDR2 FQNNGV. The CDR3 is made up of 15 amino acids. With 5 bases clipped from V and 6 bases from J, the junction kept 11 bases outside the gene matches. CDR3 protein: CASSVYRGRGGEQYF. The CDR3 bases are TGTGCCAGCAGCGTCTACAGGGGGCGCGGTGGCGAGCAGTACTTC.

The chain combines TRBV4-1 with TRBJ2-1, with 10 positions matching TRBD2. The germline V gene encodes CDR1 MGHRA and CDR2 YSYEKL. The CDR3 is made up of 20 amino acids. The trim removed 2 bases at V and 1 base at J, leaving 14 bases unmatched. The CDR3 sequence is CASSQFLPSGSSISYNEQFF. Here the CDR3 DNA reads TGCGCCAGCAGCCAATTTCTTCCTAGCGGGAGTAGTATATCCTACAATGAGCAGTTCTTC.

This sequence joins TRBV5-1 and TRBJ2-1, with D perhaps matching TRBD1 or TRBD2 (5 bases each). V lost 3 bases to trimming and J lost 6 bases, with 16 bases between them. The length of the CDR3 is 15 residues. Germline V gene sequence: CDR1 SGHRS, CDR2 YFSETQ. In DNA form, the CDR3 reads TGCGCCAGCAGCTCTGGAGGACCGGGGCTCAATGAGCAGTTCTTC. It codes for CASSSGGPGLNEQFF.

This clonotype was found many times. The chain couples TRBV7-9 to TRBJ1-1; D is undetermined. The CDR3 runs 13 residues. Trimming shortened V by 5 bases and J by 6 bases, and 13 bases separated the two germline ends. CDR1 is SEHNR and CDR2 is FQNEAQ in the germline V gene (reference sequence). The CDR3 region is CASSRPVDSEAFF. CDR3 DNA sequence: TGTGCCAGCAGCCGCCCAGTGGACTCTGAAGCTTTCTTT.

This clonotype was picked up many times. This sequence joins TRBV9 and TRBJ1-1; D is undetermined. V was pared by 5 bases and J by 0 bases, with 8 bases between. CDR3 size: 13 residues. CDR1 is SGDLS, CDR2 YYNGEE, per germline. The CDR3 region has the DNA TGTGCCAGCAGTTATACGCTGAACACTGAAGCTTTCTTT. This sequence encodes CASSYTLNTEAFF.

The sample holds one count of this clonotype. The chain uses TRBV6-2 or TRBV6-3 and TRBJ1-5; TRBD1 is a possible D gene (5 bases). V was shortened by 4 bases and J by 3 bases, with 13 bases between the two germline ends. The CDR3 is 15 residues long. The germline V gene has CDR1 MNHEY and CDR2 SVGEGT. The CDR3 loop is CASSSLGRPNQPQHF. CDR3 bases: TGTGCCAGCAGTTCCCTGGGACGGCCCAATCAGCCCCAGCATTTT.

This clonotype was detected a few times. The genes are TRBV5-1 and TRBJ2-1, with D hard to call. Germline loops: CDR1 SGHRS, CDR2 YFSETQ. The CDR3 totals 16 residues. The V end was cut by 1 base, the J end by 5 bases, with 16 bases between. The CDR3 coding sequence is TGCGCCAGCAGCTTGAGGCCAGCAGGAGACGACAATGAGCAGTTCTTC. Its translation: CASSLRPAGDDNEQFF.

In this sample, this clonotype turned up many times. The rearrangement links TRBV6-2 or TRBV6-3 to TRBJ2-7; TRBD2 aligns across 16 bases. The trim removed 6 bases at V and 0 bases at J, leaving 5 bases unmatched. The CDR3 covers 17 residues. CDR1 and CDR2 (germline): MNHEY, SVGEGT. The CDR3 DNA reads TGTGCCAGCAGAGGGACTAGCGGGAGGGCCTCCTCCTACGAGCAGTACTTC. This gives the protein CASRGTSGRASSYEQYF.